In its sample, the clone carrying this T cell receptor beta chain was seen a few times. V dropped 10 bases and J dropped 0 bases, with 12 bases sitting between them. CDR3 length: 13 amino acids. Germline V gene sequence: CDR1 ENHRY, CDR2 SYGVKD. The data were taken from a study of CD8 T cells in ankylosing spondylitis. Each CDR3 protein is one row after TCRdb ran MiXCR on the 5' RACE reads. The profile shows 250,000 to 350,000 distinct CDR3 sequences, 20% of them singletons. The chain joins TRBV10-3 to TRBJ1-1; maybe TRBD1 (5 bases). The TCR originated in a male donor with ankylosing spondylitis or in good health (not recorded which). The sequenced sample consisted of blood, either unsorted or a sorted T cell fraction (not recorded which). The CDR3: CATRGDLNTEAFF. The CDR3 nucleotides read TGTGCCACCCGGGGGGACCTGAACACTGAAGCTTTCTTT.